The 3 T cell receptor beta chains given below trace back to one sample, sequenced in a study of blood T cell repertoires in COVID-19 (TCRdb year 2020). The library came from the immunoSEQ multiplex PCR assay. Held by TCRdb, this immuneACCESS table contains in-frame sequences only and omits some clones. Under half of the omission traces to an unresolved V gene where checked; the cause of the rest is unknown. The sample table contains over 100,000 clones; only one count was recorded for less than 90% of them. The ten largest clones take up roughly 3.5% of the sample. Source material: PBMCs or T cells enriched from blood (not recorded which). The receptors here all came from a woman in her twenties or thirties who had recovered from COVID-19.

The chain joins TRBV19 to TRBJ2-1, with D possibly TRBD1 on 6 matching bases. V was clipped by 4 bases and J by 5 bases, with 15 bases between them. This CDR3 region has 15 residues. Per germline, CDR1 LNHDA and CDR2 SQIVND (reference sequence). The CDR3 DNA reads TGTGCCAGTAGTACTATGACAGGTCCGCACAATGAGCAGTTCTTC. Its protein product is CASSTMTGPHNEQFF.

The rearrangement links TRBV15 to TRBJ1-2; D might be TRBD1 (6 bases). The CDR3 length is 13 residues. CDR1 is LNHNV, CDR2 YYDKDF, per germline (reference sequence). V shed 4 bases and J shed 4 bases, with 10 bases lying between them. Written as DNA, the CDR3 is TGTGCCACCAGCATGGGACACGGCTATGGCTACACCTTC. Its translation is CATSMGHGYGYTF.

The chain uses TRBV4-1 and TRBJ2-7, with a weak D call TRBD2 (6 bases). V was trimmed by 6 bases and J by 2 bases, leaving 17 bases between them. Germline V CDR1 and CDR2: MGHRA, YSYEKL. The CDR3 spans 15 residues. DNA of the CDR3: TGCGCCAGCAGGGTTGTCGGTACGGGAGCCTACGAGCAGTACTTC. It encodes CASRVVGTGAYEQYF.